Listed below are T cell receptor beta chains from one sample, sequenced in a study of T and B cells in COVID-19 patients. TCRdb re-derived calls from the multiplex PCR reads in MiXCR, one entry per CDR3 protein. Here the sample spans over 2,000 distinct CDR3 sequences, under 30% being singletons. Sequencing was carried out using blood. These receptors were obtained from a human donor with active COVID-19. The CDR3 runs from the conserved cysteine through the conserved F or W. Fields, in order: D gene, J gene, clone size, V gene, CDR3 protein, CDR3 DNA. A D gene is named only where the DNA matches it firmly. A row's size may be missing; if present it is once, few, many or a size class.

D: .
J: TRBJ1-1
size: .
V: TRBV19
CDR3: CASSPHLRTEAFF
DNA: TGTGCCAGTAGTCCCCACCTGAGGACTGAAGCTTTCTTT

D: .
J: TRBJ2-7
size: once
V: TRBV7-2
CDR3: CASSFRDGGNEQYF
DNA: TGTGCCAGCAGCTTCCGGGACGGAGGGAACGAGCAGTACTTC

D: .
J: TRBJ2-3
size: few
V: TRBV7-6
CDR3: CASSLGSGTGTDTQYF
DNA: TGTGCCAGCAGCTTGGGAAGCGGTACGGGGACAGATACGCAGTATTTT

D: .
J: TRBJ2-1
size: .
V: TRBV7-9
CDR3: CGGDRALNEQFF
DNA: TGCGGGGGTGACAGGGCCCTCAATGAGCAGTTCTTC

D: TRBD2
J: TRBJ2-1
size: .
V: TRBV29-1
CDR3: CSVEGVAGGVENEQFF
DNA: TGCAGCGTTGAAGGGGTAGCGGGAGGGGTGGAGAATGAGCAGTTCTTC

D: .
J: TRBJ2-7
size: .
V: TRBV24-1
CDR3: CATSDFVGKQYF
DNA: TGTGCCACCAGTGATTTCGTGGGCAAGCAGTACTTC

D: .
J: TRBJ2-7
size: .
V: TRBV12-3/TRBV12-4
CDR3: CASGVANYEQYF
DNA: TGTGCCTCTGGGGTAGCGAACTACGAGCAGTACTTC

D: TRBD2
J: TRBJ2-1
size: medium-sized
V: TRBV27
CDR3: CASSTPRAGGNNEQFF
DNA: TGTGCCAGCAGTACCCCCCGAGCGGGAGGGAACAATGAGCAGTTCTTC

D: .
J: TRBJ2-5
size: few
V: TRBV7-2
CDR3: CASSFTETQYF
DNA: TGTGCCAGCAGCTTCACAGAGACCCAGTACTTC

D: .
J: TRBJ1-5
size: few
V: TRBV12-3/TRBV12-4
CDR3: CASSPVSNQPQHF
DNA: TGTGCCAGCAGTCCGGTAAGCAATCAGCCCCAGCATTTT

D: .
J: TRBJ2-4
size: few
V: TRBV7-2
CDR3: CASSPQATRAKNIQYF
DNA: TGTGCCAGCAGCCCCCAGGCGACTAGAGCCAAAAACATTCAGTACTTC

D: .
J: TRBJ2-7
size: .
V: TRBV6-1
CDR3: CASSEVSLLGYEQYF
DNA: TGTGCCAGCAGTGAGGTTTCTCTTCTCGGCTACGAGCAGTACTTC

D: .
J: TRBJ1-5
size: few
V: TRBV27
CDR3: CASSLSGPRGGASNQPQHF
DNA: TGTGCCAGCAGTTTATCTGGGCCGCGAGGGGGGGCGAGCAATCAGCCCCAGCATTTT

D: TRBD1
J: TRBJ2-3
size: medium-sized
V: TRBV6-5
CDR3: CASSNRGDTQYF
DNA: TGTGCCAGCAGTAACAGGGGTGATACGCAGTATTTT

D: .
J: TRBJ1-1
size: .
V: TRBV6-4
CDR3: CASRPQGWNTEAFF
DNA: TGTGCCAGCAGACCACAGGGTTGGAACACTGAAGCTTTCTTT

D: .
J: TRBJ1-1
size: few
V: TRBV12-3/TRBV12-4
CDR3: CASRLTVNTEAFF
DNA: TGTGCCAGCAGGTTGACGGTGAACACTGAAGCTTTCTTT

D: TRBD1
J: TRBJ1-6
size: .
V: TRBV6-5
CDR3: CASSRTGLGISPLHF
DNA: TGTGCCAGCAGCAGGACAGGGTTGGGCATTTCACCCCTCCACTTT

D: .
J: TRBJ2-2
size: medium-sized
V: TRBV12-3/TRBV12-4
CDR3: CASSGTQTGELFF
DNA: TGTGCCAGCAGCGGTACTCAAACCGGGGAGCTGTTTTTT

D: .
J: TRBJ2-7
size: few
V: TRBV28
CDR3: CASSFGSSEIQEQYF
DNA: TGTGCCAGCAGTTTTGGGTCTAGCGAGATTCAAGAGCAGTACTTC

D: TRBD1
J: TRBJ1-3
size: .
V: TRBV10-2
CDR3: CASSENQGAGNTIYF
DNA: TGCGCCAGCAGTGAGAATCAGGGGGCTGGAAACACCATATATTTT

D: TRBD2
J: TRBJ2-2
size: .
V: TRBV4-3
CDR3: CASSTWGSGSNTGELFF
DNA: TGCGCCAGCAGCACGTGGGGTAGCGGGAGCAACACCGGGGAGCTGTTTTTT